The clone carrying this T cell receptor (beta chain) was seen just once. These data originate in a study of blood T cell repertoires in COVID-19. Across the whole study: Some COVID-19 samples were acute and others convalescent; all came from the United States, Italy and Spain. Nucleic acid was either cDNA or gDNA, and it came from T cells, B-cell-depleted T cells, or PBMCs.

Original handling: Counts of nucleated cells, estimated from reference gene primer amplification, were obtained. The method was immunoSEQ multiplex PCR; TCRdb's version includes in-frame clones alone and lacks a portion of them. V and J calls and clone size are those listed in that table; D and trimming were worked out from the DNA. The table lists around 100,000 clones, around 83% of them singletons, with approximately 1.3% in the top ten. After removal of 2 bases from V and 5 bases from J, the junction contained 8 bases not matched to a gene. This CDR3 spans 15 amino acids. The germline V gene encodes CDR1 MDHEN and CDR2 SYDVKM.

This clonotype was sampled from a man aged 35 to 55 with acute or convalescent COVID-19. This chain links TRBV28 with TRBJ1-1; 7 bases line up with TRBD1. Sequencing input: peripheral blood. CDR3 protein: CASSLPGQVLTEAFF. For the CDR3, the DNA is TGTGCCAGCAGTTTACCCGGACAGGTTTTAACTGAAGCTTTCTTT.